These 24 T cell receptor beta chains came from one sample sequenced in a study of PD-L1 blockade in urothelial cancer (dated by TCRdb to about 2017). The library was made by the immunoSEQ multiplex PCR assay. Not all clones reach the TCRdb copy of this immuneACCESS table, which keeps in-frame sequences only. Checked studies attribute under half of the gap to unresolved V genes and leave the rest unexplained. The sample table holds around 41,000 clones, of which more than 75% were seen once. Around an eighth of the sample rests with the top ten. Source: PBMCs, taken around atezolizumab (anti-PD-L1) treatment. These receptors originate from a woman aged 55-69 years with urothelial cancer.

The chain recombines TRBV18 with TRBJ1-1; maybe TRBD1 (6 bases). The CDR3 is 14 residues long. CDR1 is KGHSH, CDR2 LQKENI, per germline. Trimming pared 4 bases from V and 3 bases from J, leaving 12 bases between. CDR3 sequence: CASSLTKGDTEAFF. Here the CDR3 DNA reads TGTGCCAGCTCACTCACGAAGGGGGACACTGAAGCTTTCTTT.

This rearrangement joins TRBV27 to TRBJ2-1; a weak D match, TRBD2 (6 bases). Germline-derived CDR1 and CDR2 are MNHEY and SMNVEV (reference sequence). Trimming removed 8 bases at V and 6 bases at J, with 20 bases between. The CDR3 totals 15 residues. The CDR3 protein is CASQVVRGWFNEQFF. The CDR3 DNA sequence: TGTGCCAGCCAAGTAGTCCGGGGGTGGTTCAATGAGCAGTTCTTC.

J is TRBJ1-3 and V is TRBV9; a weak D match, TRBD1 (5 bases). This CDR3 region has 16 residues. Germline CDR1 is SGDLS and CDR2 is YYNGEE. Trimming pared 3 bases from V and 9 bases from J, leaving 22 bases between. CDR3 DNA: TGTGCCAGCAGCGCCGGGACGGTTCCTTGGGGAGGCACCATATATTTT. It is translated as CASSAGTVPWGGTIYF.

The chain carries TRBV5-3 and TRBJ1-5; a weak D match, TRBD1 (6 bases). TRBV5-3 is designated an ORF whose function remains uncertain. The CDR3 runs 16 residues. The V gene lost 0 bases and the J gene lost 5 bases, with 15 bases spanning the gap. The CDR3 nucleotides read TGTGCCAGAAGCTTGGATGGCAGGGGAGTATATCAGCCCCAGCATTTT. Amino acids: CARSLDGRGVYQPQHF.

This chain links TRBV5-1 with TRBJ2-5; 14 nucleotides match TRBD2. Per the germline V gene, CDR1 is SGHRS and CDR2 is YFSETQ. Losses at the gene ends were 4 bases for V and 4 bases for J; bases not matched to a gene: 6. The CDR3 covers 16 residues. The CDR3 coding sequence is TGCGCCAGCAGCGCCGGACTAGCGGGGGGCAGAGAGACCCAGTACTTC. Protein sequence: CASSAGLAGGRETQYF.

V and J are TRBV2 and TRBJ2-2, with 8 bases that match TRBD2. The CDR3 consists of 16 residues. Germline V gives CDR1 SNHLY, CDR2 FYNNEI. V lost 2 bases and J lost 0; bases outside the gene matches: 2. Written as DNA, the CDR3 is TGTGCCAGCAGTGAATTGGGACTAGCGAACACCGGGGAGCTGTTTTTT. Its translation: CASSELGLANTGELFF. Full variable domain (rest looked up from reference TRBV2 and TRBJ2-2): EPEVTQTPSHQVTQMGQEVILRCVPISNHLYFYWYRQILGQKVEFLVSFYNNEISEKSEIFDDQFSVERPDGSNFTLKIRSTKLEDSAMYFCASSELGLANTGELFFGEGSRLTVL.

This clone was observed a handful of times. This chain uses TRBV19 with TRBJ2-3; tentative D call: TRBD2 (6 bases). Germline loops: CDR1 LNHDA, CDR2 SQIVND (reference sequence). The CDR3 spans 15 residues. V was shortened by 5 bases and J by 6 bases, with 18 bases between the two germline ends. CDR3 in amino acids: CASSPRDWWGDTQYF. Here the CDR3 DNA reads TGTGCCAGTAGTCCCCGGGACTGGTGGGGGGATACGCAGTATTTT.

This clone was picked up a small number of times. CDR3 residues: CSATWLREQYF. The CDR3 DNA is TGCAGTGCTACCTGGTTGCGCGAGCAGTACTTC. This chain connects TRBV20-1 to TRBJ2-7; no clear D gene. Germline V lookup: CDR1 DFQATT, CDR2 SNEGSKA (reference sequence). Trimming cost V 4 bases and J 6 bases, with 10 bases left between them. The CDR3 length is 11 residues.

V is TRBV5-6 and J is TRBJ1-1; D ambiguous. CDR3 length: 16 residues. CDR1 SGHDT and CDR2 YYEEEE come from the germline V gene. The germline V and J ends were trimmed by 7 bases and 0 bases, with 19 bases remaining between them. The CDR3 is CASRAKPGVMNTEAFF. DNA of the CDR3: TGTGCCAGCCGTGCTAAGCCCGGGGTAATGAACACTGAAGCTTTCTTT.

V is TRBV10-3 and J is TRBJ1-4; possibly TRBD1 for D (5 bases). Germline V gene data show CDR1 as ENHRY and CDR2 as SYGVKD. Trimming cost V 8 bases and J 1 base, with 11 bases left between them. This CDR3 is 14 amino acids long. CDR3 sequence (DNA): TGTGCCATCCAACAGGACATAACTAATGAAAAACTGTTTTTT. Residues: CAIQQDITNEKLFF.

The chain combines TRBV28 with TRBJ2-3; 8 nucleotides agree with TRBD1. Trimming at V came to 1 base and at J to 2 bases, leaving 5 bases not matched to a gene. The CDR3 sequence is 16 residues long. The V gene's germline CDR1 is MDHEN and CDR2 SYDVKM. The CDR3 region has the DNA TGTGCCAGCAGTTTATATAGACAGGGGACCACAGATACGCAGTATTTT. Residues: CASSLYRQGTTDTQYF.

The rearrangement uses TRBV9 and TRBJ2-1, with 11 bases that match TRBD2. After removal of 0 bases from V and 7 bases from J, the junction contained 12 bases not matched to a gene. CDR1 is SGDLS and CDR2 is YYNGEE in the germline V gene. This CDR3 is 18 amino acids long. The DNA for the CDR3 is TGTGCCAGCAGCGTAGCTCGGGCCCTAGCGGGGGGATGGAATGAGCAGTTCTTC. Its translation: CASSVARALAGGWNEQFF.

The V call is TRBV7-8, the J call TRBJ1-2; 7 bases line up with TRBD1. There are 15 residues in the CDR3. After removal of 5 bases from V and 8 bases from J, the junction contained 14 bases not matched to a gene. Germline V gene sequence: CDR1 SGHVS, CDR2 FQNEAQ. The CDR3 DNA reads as TGTGCCAGCAGCCCTAGGTCCCCGACAGGGTTAGGCTACACCTTC. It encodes CASSPRSPTGLGYTF.

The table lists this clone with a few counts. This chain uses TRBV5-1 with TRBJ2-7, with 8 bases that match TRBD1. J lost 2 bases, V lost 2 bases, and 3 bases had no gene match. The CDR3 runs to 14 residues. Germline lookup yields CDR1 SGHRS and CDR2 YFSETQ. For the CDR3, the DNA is TGCGCCAGCAGCTTAACAGGGGGGCCCTACGAGCAGTACTTC. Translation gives CASSLTGGPYEQYF.

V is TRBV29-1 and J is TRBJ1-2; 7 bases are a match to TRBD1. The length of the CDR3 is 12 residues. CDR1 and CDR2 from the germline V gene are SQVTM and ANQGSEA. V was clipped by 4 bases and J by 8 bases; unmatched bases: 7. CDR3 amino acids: CSVAEGAEGYTF. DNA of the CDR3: TGCAGCGTTGCGGAGGGGGCGGAAGGCTACACCTTC.

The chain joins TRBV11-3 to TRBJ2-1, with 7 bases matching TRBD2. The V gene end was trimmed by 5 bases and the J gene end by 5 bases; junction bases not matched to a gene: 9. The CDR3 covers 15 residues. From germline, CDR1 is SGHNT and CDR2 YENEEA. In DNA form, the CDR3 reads TGTGCCAGCAGCCCACTTAGCGGGTCTAACAATGAGCAGTTCTTC. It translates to CASSPLSGSNNEQFF.

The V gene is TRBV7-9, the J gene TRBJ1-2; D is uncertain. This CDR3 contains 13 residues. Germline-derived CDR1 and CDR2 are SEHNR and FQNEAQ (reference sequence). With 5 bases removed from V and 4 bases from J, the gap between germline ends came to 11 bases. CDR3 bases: TGTGCCAGCAGCCCTGAGGGCCTCTATGGCTACACCTTC. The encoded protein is CASSPEGLYGYTF. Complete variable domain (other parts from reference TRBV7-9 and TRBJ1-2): DTGVSQNPRHKITKRGQNVTFRCDPISEHNRLYWYRQTLGQGPEFLTYFQNEAQLEKSRLLSDRFSAERPKGSFSTLEIQRTEQGDSAMYLCASSPEGLYGYTFGSGTRLTVV.

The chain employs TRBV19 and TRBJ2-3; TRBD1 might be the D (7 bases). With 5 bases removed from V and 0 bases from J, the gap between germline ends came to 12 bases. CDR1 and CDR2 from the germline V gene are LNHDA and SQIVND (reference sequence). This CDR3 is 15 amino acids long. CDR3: CASSLEGASTDTQYF. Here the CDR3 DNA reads TGTGCCAGTAGTCTGGAGGGGGCCAGCACAGATACGCAGTATTTT. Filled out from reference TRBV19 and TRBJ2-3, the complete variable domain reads DGGITQSPKYLFRKEGQNVTLSCEQNLNHDAMYWYRQDPGQGLRLIYYSQIVNDFQKGDIAEGYSVSREKKESFPLTVTSAQKNPTAFYLCASSLEGASTDTQYFGPGTRLTVL.

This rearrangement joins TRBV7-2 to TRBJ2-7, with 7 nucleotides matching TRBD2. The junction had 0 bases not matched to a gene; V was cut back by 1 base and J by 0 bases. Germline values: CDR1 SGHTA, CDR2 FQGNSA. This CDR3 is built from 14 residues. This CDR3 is CASSLGTSSYEQYF. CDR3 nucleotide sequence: TGTGCCAGCAGCTTAGGGACTAGCTCCTACGAGCAGTACTTC.

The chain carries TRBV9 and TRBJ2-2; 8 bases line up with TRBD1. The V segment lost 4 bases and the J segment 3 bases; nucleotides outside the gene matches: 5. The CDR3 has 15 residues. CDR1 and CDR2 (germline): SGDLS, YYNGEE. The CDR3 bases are TGTGCCAGCAGCTTTCAGACAGGGGACACCGGGGAGCTGTTTTTT. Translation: CASSFQTGDTGELFF.

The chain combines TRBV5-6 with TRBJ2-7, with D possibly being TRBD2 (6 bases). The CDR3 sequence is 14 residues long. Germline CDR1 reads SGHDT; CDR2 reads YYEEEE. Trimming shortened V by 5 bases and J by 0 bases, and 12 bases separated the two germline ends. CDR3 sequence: CASRGAGSSYEQYF. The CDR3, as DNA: TGTGCCAGCAGGGGTGCGGGAAGCTCCTACGAGCAGTACTTC.

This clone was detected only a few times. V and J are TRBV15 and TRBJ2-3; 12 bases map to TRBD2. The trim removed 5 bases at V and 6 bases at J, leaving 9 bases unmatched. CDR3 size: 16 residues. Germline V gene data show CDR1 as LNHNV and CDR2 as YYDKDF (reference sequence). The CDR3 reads CATSFGLAGSGDTQYF. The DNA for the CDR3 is TGTGCCACCAGCTTCGGACTAGCGGGGTCTGGGGATACGCAGTATTTT.

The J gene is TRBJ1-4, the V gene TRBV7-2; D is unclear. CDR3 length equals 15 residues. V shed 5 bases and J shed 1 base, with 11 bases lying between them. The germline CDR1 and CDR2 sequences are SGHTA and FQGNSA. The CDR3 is CASSGQFVTNEKLFF. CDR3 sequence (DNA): TGTGCCAGCAGCGGGCAGTTCGTAACTAATGAAAAACTGTTTTTT.

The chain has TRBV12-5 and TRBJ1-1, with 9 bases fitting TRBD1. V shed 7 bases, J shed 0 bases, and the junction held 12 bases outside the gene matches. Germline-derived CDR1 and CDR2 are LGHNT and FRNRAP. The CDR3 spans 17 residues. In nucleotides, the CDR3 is TGTGCTAGTGCCGTCATACAGGGGGCCGGGATGAACACTGAAGCTTTCTTT. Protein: CASAVIQGAGMNTEAFF. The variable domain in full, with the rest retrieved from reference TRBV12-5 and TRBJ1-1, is DARVTQTPRHKVTEMGQEVTMRCQPILGHNTVFWYRQTMMQGLELLAYFRNRAPLDDSGMPKDRFSAEMPDATLATLKIQPSEPRDSAVYFCASAVIQGAGMNTEAFFGQGTRLTVV.